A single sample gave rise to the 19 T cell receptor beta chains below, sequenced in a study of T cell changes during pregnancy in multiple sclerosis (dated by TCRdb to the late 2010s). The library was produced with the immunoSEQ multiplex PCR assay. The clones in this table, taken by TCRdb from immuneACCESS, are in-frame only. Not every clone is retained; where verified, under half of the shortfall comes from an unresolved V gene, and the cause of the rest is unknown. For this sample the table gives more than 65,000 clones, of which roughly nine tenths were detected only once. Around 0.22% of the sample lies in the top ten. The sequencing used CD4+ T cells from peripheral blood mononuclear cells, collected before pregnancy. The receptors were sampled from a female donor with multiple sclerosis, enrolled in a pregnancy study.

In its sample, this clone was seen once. The CDR3 DNA reads as TGCAGCGTACTCAAGAGGACAGGGTCAGAGACCCAGTACTTC. Protein: CSVLKRTGSETQYF. This sequence joins TRBV29-1 and TRBJ2-5; 8 bases are a match to TRBD1. CDR3 length equals 14 residues. Germline CDR1 is SQVTM and CDR2 is ANQGSEA. V dropped 6 bases and J dropped 4; count of bases not matched to a gene: 10.

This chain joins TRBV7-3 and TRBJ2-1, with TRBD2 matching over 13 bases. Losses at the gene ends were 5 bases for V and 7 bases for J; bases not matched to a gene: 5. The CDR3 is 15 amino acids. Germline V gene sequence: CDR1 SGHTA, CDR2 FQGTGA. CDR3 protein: CASSTGLAGANEQFF. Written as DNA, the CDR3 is TGTGCCAGCAGCACTGGACTAGCGGGAGCAAATGAGCAGTTCTTC.

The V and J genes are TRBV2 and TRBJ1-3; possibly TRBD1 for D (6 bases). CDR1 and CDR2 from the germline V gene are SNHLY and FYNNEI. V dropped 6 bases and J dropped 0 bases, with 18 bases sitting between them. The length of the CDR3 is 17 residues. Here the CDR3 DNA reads TGTGCCAGCAGCGTAGGGGGAAGGGGGAGCTCTGGAAACACCATATATTTT. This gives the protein CASSVGGRGSSGNTIYF.

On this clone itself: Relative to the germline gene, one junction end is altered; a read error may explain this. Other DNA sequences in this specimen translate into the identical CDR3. CDR3 nucleotide sequence: TGTGCTAGCAGTCGCACTAACAGGGGTCCCTCCTACGAGCAGTACTTC. Protein sequence: CASSRTNRGPSYEQYF. The chain is built from TRBV27 and TRBJ2-7; TRBD1 matches at 7 bases. Germline values: CDR1 MNHEY, CDR2 SMNVEV (reference sequence). This CDR3 has 16 amino acids.

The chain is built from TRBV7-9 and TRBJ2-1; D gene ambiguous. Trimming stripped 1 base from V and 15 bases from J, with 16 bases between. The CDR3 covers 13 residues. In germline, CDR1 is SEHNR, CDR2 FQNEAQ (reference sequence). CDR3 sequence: CASSLDSQVFTFF. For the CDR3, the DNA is TGTGCCAGCAGCTTAGACTCCCAGGTCTTCACGTTCTTC.

This CDR3 is CASRFNRGGGNEQFF. CDR3 DNA: TGTGCAAGTCGCTTTAACAGGGGAGGCGGCAATGAGCAGTTCTTC. The chain combines TRBV12-2 with TRBJ2-1; the table's D call, TRBD1, has no DNA check behind it. TRBV12-2 is given as a pseudogene. This CDR3 comprises 15 residues.

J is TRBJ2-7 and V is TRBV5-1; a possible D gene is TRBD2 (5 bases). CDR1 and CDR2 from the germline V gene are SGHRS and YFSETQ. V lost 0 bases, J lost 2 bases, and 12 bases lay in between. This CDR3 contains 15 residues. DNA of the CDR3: TGCGCCAGCAGCTTGGACAGCCGGGGAACCTACGAGCAGTACTTC. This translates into CASSLDSRGTYEQYF.

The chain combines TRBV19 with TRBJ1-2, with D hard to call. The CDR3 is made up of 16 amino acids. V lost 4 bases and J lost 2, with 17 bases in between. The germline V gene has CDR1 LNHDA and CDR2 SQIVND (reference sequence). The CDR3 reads CASSRGDDGRNYGYTF. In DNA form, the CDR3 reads TGTGCCAGTAGTAGAGGTGATGACGGGAGGAACTATGGCTACACCTTC.

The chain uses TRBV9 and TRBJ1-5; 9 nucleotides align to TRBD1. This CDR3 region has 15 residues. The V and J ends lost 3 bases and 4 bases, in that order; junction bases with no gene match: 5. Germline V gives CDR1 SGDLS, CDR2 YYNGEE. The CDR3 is CASSGGDRANQPQHF. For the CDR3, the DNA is TGTGCCAGCAGCGGTGGGGACAGGGCAAATCAGCCCCAGCATTTT.

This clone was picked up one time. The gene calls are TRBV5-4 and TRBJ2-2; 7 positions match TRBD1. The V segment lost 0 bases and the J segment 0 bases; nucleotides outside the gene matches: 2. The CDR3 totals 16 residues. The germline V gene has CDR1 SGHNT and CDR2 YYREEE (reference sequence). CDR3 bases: TGTGCCAGCAGCTTGGGCCAGGGGGCGAACACCGGGGAGCTGTTTTTT. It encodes CASSLGQGANTGELFF.

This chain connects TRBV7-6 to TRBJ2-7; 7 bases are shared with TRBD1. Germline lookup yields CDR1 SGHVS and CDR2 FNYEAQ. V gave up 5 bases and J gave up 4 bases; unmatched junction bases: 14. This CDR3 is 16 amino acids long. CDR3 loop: CASSPRTGIKVYEQYF. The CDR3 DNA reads TGTGCCAGCAGCCCCCGGACAGGTATAAAGGTATACGAGCAGTACTTC.

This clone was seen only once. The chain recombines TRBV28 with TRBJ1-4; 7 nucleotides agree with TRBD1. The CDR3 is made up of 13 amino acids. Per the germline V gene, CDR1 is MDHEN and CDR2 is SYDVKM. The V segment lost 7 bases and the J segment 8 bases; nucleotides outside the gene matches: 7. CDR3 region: CASTDRLGEKLFF. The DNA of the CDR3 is TGTGCCAGCACGGACAGGTTAGGGGAAAAACTGTTTTTT.

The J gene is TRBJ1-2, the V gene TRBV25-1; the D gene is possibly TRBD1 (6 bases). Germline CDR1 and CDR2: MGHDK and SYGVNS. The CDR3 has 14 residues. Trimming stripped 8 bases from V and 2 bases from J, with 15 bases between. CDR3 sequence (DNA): TGTGCCAGCCAAGAATGGGGGCAAAACTATGGCTACACCTTC. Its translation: CASQEWGQNYGYTF.

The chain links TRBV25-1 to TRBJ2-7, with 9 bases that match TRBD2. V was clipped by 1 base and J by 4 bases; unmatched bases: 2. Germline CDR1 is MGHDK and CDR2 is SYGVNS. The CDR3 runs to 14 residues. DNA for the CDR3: TGTGCCAGCAGTGAATTTACTAGCGGGTACGAGCAGTACTTC. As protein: CASSEFTSGYEQYF.

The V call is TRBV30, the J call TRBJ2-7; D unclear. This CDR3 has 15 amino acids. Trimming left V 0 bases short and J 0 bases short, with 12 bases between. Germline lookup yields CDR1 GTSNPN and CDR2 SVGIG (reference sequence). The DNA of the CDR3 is TGTGCCTGGAGTGTACGATTCCTCGGCTCCTACGAGCAGTACTTC. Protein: CAWSVRFLGSYEQYF.

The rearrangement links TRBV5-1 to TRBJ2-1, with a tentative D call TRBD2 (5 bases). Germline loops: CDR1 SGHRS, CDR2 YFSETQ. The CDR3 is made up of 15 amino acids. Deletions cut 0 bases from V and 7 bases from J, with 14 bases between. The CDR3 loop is CASSLGVPPGNEQFF. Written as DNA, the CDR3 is TGCGCCAGCAGCTTGGGAGTACCTCCGGGGAATGAGCAGTTCTTC.

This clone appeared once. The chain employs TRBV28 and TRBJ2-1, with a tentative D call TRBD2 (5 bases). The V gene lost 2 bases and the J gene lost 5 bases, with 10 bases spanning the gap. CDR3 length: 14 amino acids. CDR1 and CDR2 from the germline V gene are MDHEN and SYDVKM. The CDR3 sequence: CASSLVLGDNEQFF. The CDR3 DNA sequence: TGTGCCAGCAGTTTAGTCTTGGGAGACAATGAGCAGTTCTTC.

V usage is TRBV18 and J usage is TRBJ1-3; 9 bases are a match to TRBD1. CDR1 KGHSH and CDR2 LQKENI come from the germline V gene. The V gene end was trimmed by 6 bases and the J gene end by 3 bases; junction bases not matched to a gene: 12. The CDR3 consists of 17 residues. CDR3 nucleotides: TGTGCCAGCTCGTCCCGGGACAGGGTACTAGGTGGAAACACCATATATTTT. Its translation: CASSSRDRVLGGNTIYF.

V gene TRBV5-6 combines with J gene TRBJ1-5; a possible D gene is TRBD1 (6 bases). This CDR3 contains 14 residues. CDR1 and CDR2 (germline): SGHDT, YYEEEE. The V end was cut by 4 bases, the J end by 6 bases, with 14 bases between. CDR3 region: CASSLNPGVQPQHF. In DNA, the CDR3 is TGTGCCAGCAGCCTGAACCCAGGGGTTCAGCCCCAGCATTTT.